These T cell receptor beta chains were read from a single sample in a study of graft-versus-host responses after intestinal transplantation. These receptors have no identified antigens. Measured with immunoSEQ multiplex PCR; TCRdb has only the in-frame clones, and not every one. This table has some 120,000 clones, about nine tenths appearing once. Sequencing used unstimulated CD4+ T cells sorted from spleen or lymph node cells, obtained before intestinal transplant. All receptors derive from a human donor who received an intestinal transplant. Both conserved end residues are trimmed from each CDR3.

11	TRBV9	TRBJ2-5	ASSLRTGETQY
12	TRBV28	TRBJ2-1	ASRPDSFYNEQF
12	TRBV30	TRBJ1-5	AWGDSLRGQPQH
13	TRBV30	TRBJ1-5	AWSVQGYSNQPQH
14	TRBV14	TRBJ2-5	ASSPAGTGVQETQY
12	TRBV6-5	TRBJ2-3	ASSRGGATDTQY
11	TRBV5-4	TRBJ1-1	ASSFGTDTEAF
14	TRBV11-2	TRBJ2-5	ASSAPGGKYQETQY
11	TRBV7-8	TRBJ2-7	ASSLDSFYEQY
12	TRBV7-2	TRBJ2-4	ASSQGQGANIQY
15	TRBV28	TRBJ1-4	ASNSWKGVLTNEKLF
11	TRBV11-2	TRBJ2-3	ATSRGFRDTQY
11	TRBV27	TRBJ1-5	ASSFSVNQPQH
11	TRBV5-1	TRBJ2-5	ASSLGVQETQY
15	TRBV7-3	TRBJ2-6	ASSPAGGSTGANVLT
11	TRBV6-5	TRBJ1-2	ASTPGDHYGYT
11	TRBV7-7	TRBJ2-2	ASSWTLTGELF
9	TRBV30	TRBJ1-2	AWEVYYGYT
13	TRBV6-5	TRBJ2-7	ASSPNPGTIHEQY
12	TRBV5-1	TRBJ2-1	ASRGGLSYNEQF
14	TRBV11-2	TRBJ2-7	ASSLGPTSGAYEQY
12	TRBV5-1	TRBJ1-4	ASSVGQVNEKLF
15	TRBV15	TRBJ2-6	ATSRARAVGGANVLT
14	TRBV7-9	TRBJ2-3	ASSLAPGIRTDTQY
11	TRBV29-1	TRBJ1-2	SVEVGGIYGYT
15	TRBV9	TRBJ2-2	ASSVPRGGRNTGELF
12	TRBV5-1	TRBJ2-5	ASSLVLAGETQY
13	TRBV6-5	TRBJ2-1	ASSLDRSSYNEQF
13	TRBV6-5	TRBJ1-4	ASSYSRGGDEKLF
13	TRBV6-5	TRBJ1-6	ASSYSDRVGSPLH
13	TRBV11-2	TRBJ2-1	ASSPVGGTYNEQF
16	TRBV4-2	TRBJ2-3	ASSQDLQGQRIQDTQY
11	TRBV29-1	TRBJ2-3	SVRQGYTDTQY
14	TRBV2	TRBJ1-2	ASSEGGRSRVSGYT
13	TRBV19	TRBJ1-6	ASSSQTGGNSPLH
11	TRBV29-1	TRBJ2-5	SVLSGGAGTQY
11	TRBV9	TRBJ2-5	ASSVGGRETQY
13	TRBV18	TRBJ1-3	ASSTIPGAGNTIY
10	TRBV6-6	TRBJ2-5	ASSSLQETQY
12	TRBV18	TRBJ2-1	ASSPWTEYNEQF
11	TRBV18	TRBJ1-2	ASSPGQVGGYT
15	TRBV4-2	TRBJ2-2	ASSRYLTGGNTGELF
12	TRBV30	TRBJ1-4	AWRSGMGGEKLF
12	TRBV19	TRBJ2-7	ASSALTGGGEQY
12	TRBV2	TRBJ1-2	ASRLDRGRYGYT
11	TRBV30	TRBJ2-7	ASKQGTARVEY
15	TRBV5-1	TRBJ2-1	ASTIGGTSHSYNEQF
12	TRBV5-1	TRBJ2-3	ASSQGTSPDTQY
12	TRBV2	TRBJ2-1	ASSSTSGSNEQF
11	TRBV18	TRBJ2-1	ASSPRQGDEQF